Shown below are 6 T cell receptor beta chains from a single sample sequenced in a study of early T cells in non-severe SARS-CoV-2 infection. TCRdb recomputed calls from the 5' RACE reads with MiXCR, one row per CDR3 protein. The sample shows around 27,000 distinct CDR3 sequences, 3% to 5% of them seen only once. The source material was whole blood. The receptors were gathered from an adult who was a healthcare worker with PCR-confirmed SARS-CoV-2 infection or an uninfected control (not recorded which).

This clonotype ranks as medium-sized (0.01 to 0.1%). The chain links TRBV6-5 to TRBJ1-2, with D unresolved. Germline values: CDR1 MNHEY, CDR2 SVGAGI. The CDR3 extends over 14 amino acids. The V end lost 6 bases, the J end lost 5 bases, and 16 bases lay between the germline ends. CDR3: CASSSRTALYGYTF. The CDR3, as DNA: TGTGCCAGCAGCTCTCGGACGGCCCTATATGGCTACACCTTC.

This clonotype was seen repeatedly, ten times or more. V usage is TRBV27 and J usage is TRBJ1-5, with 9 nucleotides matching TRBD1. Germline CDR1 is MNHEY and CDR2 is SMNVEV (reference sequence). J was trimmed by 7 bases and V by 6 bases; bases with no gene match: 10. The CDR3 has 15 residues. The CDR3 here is CASRSDRGLGQPQHF. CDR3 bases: TGTGCCAGCAGGTCCGACAGGGGGTTAGGGCAGCCCCAGCATTTT.

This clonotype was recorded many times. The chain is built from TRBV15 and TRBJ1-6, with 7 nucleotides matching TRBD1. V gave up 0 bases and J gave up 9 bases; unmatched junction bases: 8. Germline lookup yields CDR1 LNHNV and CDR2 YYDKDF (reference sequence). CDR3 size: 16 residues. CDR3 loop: CATSRDRTGVGSPLHF. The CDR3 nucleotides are TGTGCCACCAGCAGAGATCGTACAGGGGTGGGTTCACCCCTCCACTTT.

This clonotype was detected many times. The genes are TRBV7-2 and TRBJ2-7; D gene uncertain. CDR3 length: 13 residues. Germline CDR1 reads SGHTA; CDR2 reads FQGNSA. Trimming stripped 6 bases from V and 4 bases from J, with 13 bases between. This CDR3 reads CASRPTHGYEQYF. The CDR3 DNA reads TGTGCCAGCAGACCGACTCACGGGTACGAGCAGTACTTC. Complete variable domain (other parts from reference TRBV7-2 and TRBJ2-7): GAGVSQSPSNKVTEKGKDVELRCDPISGHTALYWYRQSLGQGLEFLIYFQGNSAPDKSGLPSDRFSAERTGGSVSTLTIQRTQQEDSAVYLCASRPTHGYEQYFGPGTRLTVT.

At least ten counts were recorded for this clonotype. CDR3 nucleotide sequence: TGTGCCAGCAGGCGTGGAGAGACCCAGTACTTC. Encoded protein: CASRRGETQYF. The chain recombines TRBV7-6 with TRBJ2-5; D ambiguous. CDR1 and CDR2 from the germline V gene are SGHVS and FNYEAQ. V lost 6 bases to trimming and J lost 4 bases, with 6 bases between them. The CDR3 spans 11 residues.

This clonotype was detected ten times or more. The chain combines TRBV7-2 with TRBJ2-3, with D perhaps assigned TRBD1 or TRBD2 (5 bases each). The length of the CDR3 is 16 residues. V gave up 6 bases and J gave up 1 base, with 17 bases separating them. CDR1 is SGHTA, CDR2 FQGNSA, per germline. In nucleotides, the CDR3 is TGTGCCAGCAGGGCTAACGAGCTGGGGGGCACAGATACGCAGTATTTT. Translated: CASRANELGGTDTQYF.